A single sample gave rise to the 16 T cell receptor beta chains below, sequenced in a study of blood T cell repertoires in COVID-19. Repertoires were generated with immunoSEQ multiplex PCR, while TCRdb's copy carries only in-frame clones and drops some. The data show tens of thousands of clones, roughly 87% seen once. Input material: peripheral blood. The receptors were sampled from a woman of 80 years or more with COVID-19, enrolled during active disease.

V gene TRBV10-3 combines with J gene TRBJ2-7, with 8 bases identical to TRBD1. The CDR3 length is 15 residues. Looked up from germline, CDR1 is ENHRY and CDR2 is SYGVKD. Trimming at V came to 5 bases and at J to 5 bases, leaving 11 bases not matched to a gene. This CDR3 reads CAISPTGTGLHEQYF. The CDR3, as DNA: TGTGCCATCAGTCCTACCGGGACAGGACTCCACGAGCAGTACTTC.

The chain links TRBV11-2 to TRBJ2-6, with TRBD1 matching 10 bases. CDR3 size: 19 residues. Trimming removed 5 bases from V and 4 bases from J; junction bases left unmatched: 14. The germline V gene encodes CDR1 SGHAT and CDR2 FQNNGV. DNA for the CDR3: TGTGCCAGCAGCCGGCTAGCCGGGACAGGGGCGTCAGGGGCCAACGTCCTGACTTTC. Its protein is CASSRLAGTGASGANVLTF.

The rearrangement uses TRBV7-2 and TRBJ2-5; 14 bases match TRBD2. Germline CDR1 SGHTA, CDR2 FQGNSA. The CDR3 spans 16 residues. The V segment lost 5 bases and the J segment 1 base; nucleotides outside the gene matches: 3. The CDR3 sequence: CASSNGLAGGQETQYF. The DNA for the CDR3 is TGTGCCAGCAGCAACGGACTAGCGGGGGGCCAAGAGACCCAGTACTTC.

The chain has TRBV29-1 and TRBJ2-5; 10 nucleotides line up with TRBD2. J gave up 6 bases and V 3 bases, and 7 bases lay outside the gene matches. Germline-derived CDR1 and CDR2 are SQVTM and ANQGSEA. The CDR3 consists of 14 residues. This CDR3 is CSVEVTSGRKTQYF. The CDR3 DNA reads as TGCAGCGTTGAGGTGACTAGCGGGCGGAAGACCCAGTACTTC.

Only a few counts were recorded for this clone. The rearrangement joins TRBV5-1 to TRBJ2-2; the match to TRBD1 covers 12 bases. The V and J ends lost 4 bases and 6 bases, in that order; junction bases with no gene match: 13. The CDR3 loop spans 18 amino acids. Germline CDR1 and CDR2: SGHRS and YFSETQ. The CDR3 coding sequence is TGCGCCAGCAGCGCCTCCTCCGGGGACAGGGGGCGGTCCGGGGAGCTGTTTTTT. It translates to CASSASSGDRGRSGELFF.

The rearrangement links TRBV5-4 to TRBJ2-5; 8 nucleotides agree with TRBD1. Germline CDR1 SGHNT, CDR2 YYREEE (reference sequence). The V and J ends lost 4 bases and 5 bases, in that order; junction bases with no gene match: 7. CDR3 size: 14 residues. As DNA, the CDR3 is TGTGCCAGCAGCCGGTGGACAGGGACGGAGACCCAGTACTTC. Translation gives CASSRWTGTETQYF. The entire variable domain, with the rest obtained from reference TRBV5-4 and TRBJ2-5, is as follows: ETGVTQSPTHLIKTRGQQVTLRCSSQSGHNTVSWYQQALGQGPQFIFQYYREEENGRGNFPPRFSGLQFPNYSSELNVNALELDDSALYLCASSRWTGTETQYFGPGTRLLVL.

This clone was observed once. The chain recombines TRBV7-2 with TRBJ2-3, with 7 nucleotides matching TRBD2. V was pared by 5 bases and J by 0 bases, with 8 bases of the junction left unmatched. The CDR3 has 16 residues. Germline assignment: CDR1 SGHTA and CDR2 FQGNSA. The CDR3 loop is CASSLQAGPSTDTQYF. CDR3 sequence (DNA): TGTGCCAGCAGCCTCCAAGCGGGGCCCAGCACAGATACGCAGTATTTT. Full variable domain (remainder filled in from reference TRBV7-2 and TRBJ2-3): GAGVSQSPSNKVTEKGKDVELRCDPISGHTALYWYRQSLGQGLEFLIYFQGNSAPDKSGLPSDRFSAERTGGSVSTLTIQRTQQEDSAVYLCASSLQAGPSTDTQYFGPGTRLTVL.

J is TRBJ1-5 and V is TRBV7-8; 7 nucleotides align to TRBD1. Germline CDR1 reads SGHVS; CDR2 reads FQNEAQ. V shed 1 base and J 2 bases; nucleotides not matched to a gene: 2. The CDR3 consists of 15 residues. The CDR3 here is CASSLDRGRNQPQHF. Here the CDR3 DNA reads TGTGCCAGCAGCTTAGACAGGGGCCGCAATCAGCCCCAGCATTTT.

The chain carries TRBV5-1 and TRBJ1-2; tentatively, D is TRBD1 (6 bases). The V gene's germline CDR1 is SGHRS and CDR2 YFSETQ. V lost 0 bases and J lost 1, with 10 bases in between. The CDR3 runs to 15 residues. The CDR3 sequence is CASSLEQGNNYGYTF. The CDR3 DNA reads TGCGCCAGCAGCTTGGAACAGGGAAATAACTATGGCTACACCTTC.

The chain uses TRBV18 and TRBJ1-1; D unresolved. This CDR3 has 18 residues. V lost 4 bases and J lost 2, with 23 bases in between. Germline loops: CDR1 KGHSH, CDR2 LQKENI. CDR3 protein: CASSQVLLAGNQNTEAFF. The CDR3 bases are TGTGCCAGCTCACAAGTACTACTGGCGGGGAATCAAAACACTGAAGCTTTCTTT. The variable domain in full, with the rest retrieved from reference TRBV18 and TRBJ1-1, is NAGVMQNPRHLVRRRGQEARLRCSPMKGHSHVYWYRQLPEEGLKFMVYLQKENIIDESGMPKERFSAEFPKEGPSILRIQQVVRGDSAAYFCASSQVLLAGNQNTEAFFGQGTRLTVV.

The CDR3 DNA is TGTGCCAGCTCACCGGGACAGAGGGATGGCTACACCTTC. Its protein product is CASSPGQRDGYTF. The V call is TRBV18, the J call TRBJ1-2; 7 positions match TRBD1. The V and J ends lost 3 bases and 6 bases, in that order; junction bases with no gene match: 4. Germline V gives CDR1 KGHSH, CDR2 LQKENI. CDR3 length equals 13 residues.

The V call is TRBV18, the J call TRBJ1-3, with TRBD1 identical over 8 bases. The length of the CDR3 is 16 residues. Germline values: CDR1 KGHSH, CDR2 LQKENI. V shed 2 bases and J 3 bases; nucleotides not matched to a gene: 6. The CDR3 nucleotides are TGTGCCAGCTCACCAGTTTTACAGGGGGATGGAAACACCATATATTTT. Residues: CASSPVLQGDGNTIYF.

This clone was seen once. The chain combines TRBV7-2 with TRBJ2-7; 11 bases align to TRBD2. Per the germline V gene, CDR1 is SGHTA and CDR2 is FQGNSA. Trimming cost V 6 bases and J 6 bases; bases outside gene matches: 4. The CDR3 totals 13 residues. CDR3 nucleotide sequence: TGTGCCAGCAGGGCCGGGACTAGCGGCGAGCAGTACTTC. This translates into CASRAGTSGEQYF.

CDR3 loop: CASSSSQGAGAGELFF. In DNA form, the CDR3 reads TGCGCCAGCAGCTCTTCCCAGGGGGCGGGCGCCGGGGAGCTGTTTTTT. The V call is TRBV5-1, the J call TRBJ2-2; TRBD1 matches at 8 bases. The CDR3 is 16 amino acids. V lost 3 bases to trimming and J lost 6 bases; unmatched junction nucleotides: 10. Per germline, CDR1 SGHRS and CDR2 YFSETQ.

This chain links TRBV7-6 with TRBJ1-4; TRBD1 is a possible D gene (5 bases). Deletions cut 5 bases from V and 6 bases from J, with 19 bases between. Germline CDR1 SGHVS, CDR2 FNYEAQ. The CDR3 is 16 residues long. The CDR3 here is CASSPGQGGKDEKLFF. The CDR3 DNA sequence: TGTGCCAGCAGCCCCGGGCAGGGCGGAAAAGATGAAAAACTGTTTTTT.

This clone has just a few counts. The CDR3: CATSDSYSNQPQHF. The DNA of the CDR3 is TGTGCCACCAGTGACTCGTATAGCAATCAGCCCCAGCATTTT. The gene calls are TRBV24-1 and TRBJ1-5, with D uncertain. Germline lookup yields CDR1 KGHDR and CDR2 SFDVKD. With 4 bases removed from V and 0 bases from J, the gap between germline ends came to 6 bases. The CDR3 has 14 residues.